The clone carrying this T cell receptor beta chain was recorded a few times. As originally analysed: Amplifying reference gene primers gave estimates of nucleated cell counts. The protocol was immunoSEQ multiplex PCR, while the TCRdb copy is restricted to in-frame clones and leaves out a portion. That table is the source of V, J and clone size, and D and trimming were worked out from the DNA. The sample consists of around 300,000 clones, roughly nine tenths of them appearing once. This entry comes from a study of blood T cell repertoires in COVID-19. Those who participated ranged in age from roughly 18 to 89 years and resided in about two dozen US areas. Two negative PCRs, clearance, or symptom resolution were required of recovered Cohort 3 donors. The CDR3 consists of 15 residues. Germline CDR1 GTSNPN, CDR2 SVGIG (reference sequence). V was pared by 0 bases and J by 0 bases, with 11 bases between.

The chain employs TRBV30 and TRBJ1-1; no firm D call. The sequencing sample was made of PBMCs or T cells enriched from blood (not recorded which). The TCR originated in a woman aged 45 to 65 who had recovered from COVID-19. The CDR3 loop reads CAWSVGRILNTEAFF. CDR3 bases: TGTGCCTGGAGTGTGGGGAGGATTCTGAACACTGAAGCTTTCTTT.